Each of the 21 T cell receptor beta chains below was sequenced from the same sample in a study of blood T cell repertoires in COVID-19. TCRdb keeps only in-frame clones here, not all; method: immunoSEQ multiplex PCR. The profile shows 140,000 or so clones, more than 65% of them singletons. The sequencing input was peripheral blood. The source of these receptors is a human donor in a cohort sampled during active COVID-19.

This clone showed up just once. The CDR3 reads CASSLGGQGHGYTF. The CDR3 DNA is TGTGCCAGCAGTTTAGGCGGACAGGGGCACGGCTACACCTTC. J is TRBJ1-2 and V is TRBV28; 9 bases align to TRBD1. The CDR3 consists of 14 residues. CDR1 and CDR2 from the germline V gene are MDHEN and SYDVKM. The V and J ends lost 2 bases and 8 bases, in that order; junction bases with no gene match: 6.

The V call is TRBV19, the J call TRBJ1-2; tentatively, D is TRBD1 (5 bases). The ends were cut back, 4 bases at V and 4 bases at J, with 19 bases in the middle. The CDR3 spans 16 residues. Germline V gives CDR1 LNHDA, CDR2 SQIVND (reference sequence). CDR3 region: CASSKPGLPGGYGYTF. The CDR3 nucleotides are TGTGCCAGTAGTAAACCAGGCCTCCCGGGGGGCTATGGCTACACCTTC.

In this sample, this clone turned up a few times. V usage is TRBV7-9 and J usage is TRBJ1-1, with TRBD1 matching 9 bases. The V segment lost 4 bases and the J segment 4 bases; nucleotides outside the gene matches: 7. CDR1 and CDR2 (germline): SEHNR, FQNEAQ (reference sequence). The CDR3 has 15 amino acids. The CDR3 is CASSSTGGRTTEAFF. The CDR3 DNA is TGTGCCAGCAGCTCGACAGGGGGTCGTACCACTGAAGCTTTCTTT.

The chain employs TRBV5-1 and TRBJ2-4; a weak D match, TRBD2 (6 bases). Trimming took 4 bases from V and 7 from J, leaving 21 bases between them. Germline CDR1 reads SGHRS; CDR2 reads YFSETQ. This CDR3 contains 16 residues. This CDR3 is CASSPIYRGAGNIQYF. For the CDR3, the DNA is TGCGCCAGCAGCCCAATATACCGGGGCGCGGGGAACATTCAGTACTTC.

The chain uses TRBV18 and TRBJ2-7; 7 bases match TRBD1. CDR3 length: 14 amino acids. Losses at the gene ends were 3 bases for V and 2 bases for J; bases not matched to a gene: 4. The germline CDR1 and CDR2 sequences are KGHSH and LQKENI. CDR3 coding DNA: TGTGCCAGCTCACCGAGACAGGGAGCCTACGAGCAGTACTTC. Its protein product is CASSPRQGAYEQYF. Looking up the rest from reference TRBV18 and TRBJ2-7 gives the full variable domain: NAGVMQNPRHLVRRRGQEARLRCSPMKGHSHVYWYRQLPEEGLKFMVYLQKENIIDESGMPKERFSAEFPKEGPSILRIQQVVRGDSAAYFCASSPRQGAYEQYFGPGTRLTVT.

The rearrangement joins TRBV21-1 to TRBJ2-1; no DNA check was done on the table's D call, TRBD2. TRBV21-1 is annotated as a pseudogene. The CDR3 totals 14 residues. CDR3 in DNA: TGTGCCAGGTGGCAAGCGGGGGGAGGCAATGAGCAGTTCTTC. Residues: CARWQAGGGNEQFF.

The V and J genes are TRBV12-3 or TRBV12-4 and TRBJ1-4, with TRBD1 matching 10 bases. This CDR3 comprises 13 residues. J was trimmed by 8 bases and V by 8 bases; bases with no gene match: 5. The CDR3 bases are TGTGCCAGCTCGGGACAGGGGTTAGAAAAACTGTTTTTT. It translates to CASSGQGLEKLFF.

The chain employs TRBV2 and TRBJ2-3, with TRBD2 identical over 7 bases. The CDR3 has 13 residues. V shed 8 bases, J shed 1 base, and the junction held 3 bases outside the gene matches. The germline gives CDR1 SNHLY, CDR2 FYNNEI. CDR3 DNA: TGTGCCAGCTGGGGGGGTGGCACAGATACGCAGTATTTT. Protein sequence: CASWGGGTDTQYF. Full variable domain (outside the CDR3, taken from reference TRBV2 and TRBJ2-3): EPEVTQTPSHQVTQMGQEVILRCVPISNHLYFYWYRQILGQKVEFLVSFYNNEISEKSEIFDDQFSVERPDGSNFTLKIRSTKLEDSAMYFCASWGGGTDTQYFGPGTRLTVL.

The rearrangement joins TRBV5-1 to TRBJ1-4; D is uncertain. The CDR3 consists of 14 residues. Trimming stripped 5 bases from V and 8 bases from J, with 16 bases between. The V gene's germline CDR1 is SGHRS and CDR2 YFSETQ. The CDR3 nucleotides are TGCGCCAGCAGGGTTGCGGGAGGTCGGGAAAAACTGTTTTTT. Translation gives CASRVAGGREKLFF. Variable domain in full (rest from reference TRBV5-1 and TRBJ1-4): KAGVTQTPRYLIKTRGQQVTLSCSPISGHRSVSWYQQTPGQGLQFLFEYFSETQRNKGNFPGRFSGRQFSNSRSEMNVSTLELGDSALYLCASRVAGGREKLFFGSGTQLSVL.

V and J are TRBV9 and TRBJ2-2; D gene unclear. Trimming left V 4 bases short and J 3 bases short, with 13 bases between. CDR1 and CDR2 (germline): SGDLS, YYNGEE. The CDR3 has 15 residues. This chain's CDR3 is CASSPSRPYTGELFF. CDR3 coding DNA: TGTGCCAGCAGCCCGTCGCGGCCGTACACCGGGGAGCTGTTTTTT. Complete variable domain (other parts from reference TRBV9 and TRBJ2-2): DSGVTQTPKHLITATGQRVTLRCSPRSGDLSVYWYQQSLDQGLQFLIQYYNGEERAKGNILERFSAQQFPDLHSELNLSSLELGDSALYFCASSPSRPYTGELFFGEGSRLTVL.

The chain has TRBV6-5 and TRBJ2-7, with 8 bases lining up with TRBD1. J gave up 5 bases and V 6 bases, and 12 bases lay outside the gene matches. The CDR3 runs 15 residues. The germline V gene encodes CDR1 MNHEY and CDR2 SVGAGI. The DNA of the CDR3 is TGTGCCAGCAGCCGCGGACAGGGCAAATGGGACGAGCAGTACTTC. Its translation: CASSRGQGKWDEQYF.

The chain links TRBV5-6 to TRBJ2-7, with D possibly matching TRBD2 (6 bases). The V end was cut by 6 bases, the J end by 3 bases, with 16 bases between. Germline loops: CDR1 SGHDT, CDR2 YYEEEE. CDR3 length: 14 residues. The CDR3, as DNA: TGTGCCAGCATCCCACGGGGGAAGGGCTACGAGCAGTACTTC. Its protein product is CASIPRGKGYEQYF.

This chain joins TRBV10-3 and TRBJ2-6, with D unresolved. The CDR3 has 15 amino acids. V shed 6 bases and J shed 0 bases, with 9 bases lying between them. CDR1 is ENHRY, CDR2 SYGVKD, per germline. DNA of the CDR3: TGTGCCATCAGGCCAACTGGCTCTGGGGCCAACGTCCTGACTTTC. Translation gives CAIRPTGSGANVLTF.

V is TRBV6-5 and J is TRBJ1-1; D might be TRBD1 (6 bases). This CDR3 is 14 amino acids long. Germline V CDR1 and CDR2: MNHEY, SVGAGI. V shed 7 bases and J shed 5 bases, with 17 bases lying between them. The CDR3 loop is CASTSPRGRTEAFF. The CDR3, as DNA: TGTGCCAGCACCTCCCCCAGGGGTCGGACTGAAGCTTTCTTT.

This chain links TRBV18 with TRBJ1-2, with 7 positions matching TRBD1. Germline assignment: CDR1 KGHSH and CDR2 LQKENI. V shed 2 bases and J 4 bases; nucleotides not matched to a gene: 16. This CDR3 has 18 amino acids. The CDR3, as DNA: TGTGCCAGCTCACCAGGCGGGACAGTCGACTCAAACCTCTATGGCTACACCTTC. This sequence encodes CASSPGGTVDSNLYGYTF.

V gene TRBV5-1 combines with J gene TRBJ1-5, with 9 bases that match TRBD1. This CDR3 is 14 amino acids long. The germline CDR1 and CDR2 sequences are SGHRS and YFSETQ. Unmatched junction bases numbered 5, after V lost 3 bases and J lost 7 bases. The CDR3 DNA sequence: TGCGCCAGCAGCTCCGGGACAGGGAGGCAGCCCCAGCATTTT. The encoded protein is CASSSGTGRQPQHF.

This chain connects TRBV7-9 to TRBJ1-2, with 7 bases fitting TRBD1. CDR3 length: 15 amino acids. Per the germline V gene, CDR1 is SEHNR and CDR2 is FQNEAQ (reference sequence). V dropped 3 bases and J dropped 5; count of bases not matched to a gene: 9. This chain's CDR3 is CASSFGTEDMYGYTF. The CDR3 DNA sequence: TGTGCCAGCAGCTTTGGGACAGAGGATATGTATGGCTACACCTTC.

The chain uses TRBV11-3 and TRBJ2-2, with D tentatively TRBD1 (6 bases). The V end lost 4 bases, the J end lost 0 bases, and 15 bases lay between the germline ends. Germline CDR1 is SGHNT and CDR2 is YENEEA. CDR3 size: 17 residues. The DNA for the CDR3 is TGTGCCAGCAGCTCGACAATTCGGACAGCGAACACCGGGGAGCTGTTTTTT. It yields the protein CASSSTIRTANTGELFF.

This clone was seen a single time. The chain combines TRBV28 with TRBJ2-1; possibly TRBD1 for D (6 bases). The CDR3 covers 15 residues. V was cut by 7 bases and J by 3 bases, with 16 bases left in between. Germline CDR1 MDHEN, CDR2 SYDVKM. The CDR3 nucleotides are TGTGCCAGCACCAAACCCGGGACAAACTACAATGAGCAGTTCTTC. This gives the protein CASTKPGTNYNEQFF.

The chain has TRBV6-5 and TRBJ2-5; TRBD1 matches 11 bases. The CDR3 is 14 residues long. The germline gives CDR1 MNHEY, CDR2 SVGAGI. The junction had 5 bases not matched to a gene; V was cut back by 6 bases and J by 5 bases. CDR3 in DNA: TGTGCCAGCAGGGACAGGGGGCGGACGGAGACCCAGTACTTC. Translated, it gives CASRDRGRTETQYF.

In DNA form, the CDR3 reads TGTGCCAGCAGTTCAGTGGGGGGTATAAACACCATATATTTT. Residues: CASSSVGGINTIYF. The chain employs TRBV2 and TRBJ1-3; D is possibly TRBD1 (5 bases). The V end lost 5 bases, the J end lost 6 bases, and 14 bases lay between the germline ends. The CDR3 covers 14 residues. Germline V gene lookup returns CDR1 SNHLY and CDR2 FYNNEI.